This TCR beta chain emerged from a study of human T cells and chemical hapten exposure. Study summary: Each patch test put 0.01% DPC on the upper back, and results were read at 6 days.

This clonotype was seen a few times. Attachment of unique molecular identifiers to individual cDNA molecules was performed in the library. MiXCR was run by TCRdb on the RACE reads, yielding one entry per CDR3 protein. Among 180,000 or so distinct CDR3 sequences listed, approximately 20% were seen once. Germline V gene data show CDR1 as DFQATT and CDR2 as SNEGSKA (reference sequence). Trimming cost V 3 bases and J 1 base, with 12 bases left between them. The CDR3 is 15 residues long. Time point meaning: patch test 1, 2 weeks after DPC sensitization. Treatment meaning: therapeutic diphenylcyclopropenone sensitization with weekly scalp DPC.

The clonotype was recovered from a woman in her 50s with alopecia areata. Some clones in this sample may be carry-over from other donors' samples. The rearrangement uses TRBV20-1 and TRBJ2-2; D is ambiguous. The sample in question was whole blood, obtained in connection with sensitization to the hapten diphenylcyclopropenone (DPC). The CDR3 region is CSASPGLLNTGELFF. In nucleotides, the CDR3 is TGCAGTGCTAGCCCGGGCTTACTGAACACCGGGGAGCTGTTTTTT.